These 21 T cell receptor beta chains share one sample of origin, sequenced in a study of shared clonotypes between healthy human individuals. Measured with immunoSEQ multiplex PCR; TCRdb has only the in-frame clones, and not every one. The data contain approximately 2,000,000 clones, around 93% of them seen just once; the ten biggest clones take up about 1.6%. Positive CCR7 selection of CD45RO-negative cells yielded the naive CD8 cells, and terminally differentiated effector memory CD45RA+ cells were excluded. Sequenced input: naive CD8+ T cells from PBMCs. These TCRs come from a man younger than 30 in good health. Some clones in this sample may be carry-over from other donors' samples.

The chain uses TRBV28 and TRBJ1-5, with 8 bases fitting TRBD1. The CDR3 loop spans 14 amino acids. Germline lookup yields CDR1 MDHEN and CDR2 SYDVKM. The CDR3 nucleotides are TGTGCTGTGGCAGGGGGCTTAAGCAATCAGCCCCAGCATTTT. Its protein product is CAVAGGLSNQPQHF.

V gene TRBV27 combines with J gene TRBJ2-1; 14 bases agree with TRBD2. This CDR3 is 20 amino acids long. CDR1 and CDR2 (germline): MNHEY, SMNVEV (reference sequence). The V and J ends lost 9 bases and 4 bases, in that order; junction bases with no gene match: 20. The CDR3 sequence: CASRHHEGTSGSGWYNEQFF. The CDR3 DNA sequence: TGTGCCAGTCGCCACCACGAGGGGACTAGCGGGAGTGGCTGGTACAATGAGCAGTTCTTC.

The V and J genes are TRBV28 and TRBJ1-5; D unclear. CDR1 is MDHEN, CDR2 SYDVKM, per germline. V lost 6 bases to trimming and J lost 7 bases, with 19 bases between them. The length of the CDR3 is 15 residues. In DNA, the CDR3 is TGTGCCAGCAGAAACTTCCCACTCGAAGGGCAGCCCCAGCATTTT. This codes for CASRNFPLEGQPQHF.

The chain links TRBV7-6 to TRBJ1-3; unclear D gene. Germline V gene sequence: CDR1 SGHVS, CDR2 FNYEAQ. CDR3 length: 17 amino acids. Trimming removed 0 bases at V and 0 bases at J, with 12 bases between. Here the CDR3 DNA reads TGTGCCAGCAGCTTAGCCGCCTACCTGAGCTCTGGAAACACCATATATTTT. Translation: CASSLAAYLSSGNTIYF.

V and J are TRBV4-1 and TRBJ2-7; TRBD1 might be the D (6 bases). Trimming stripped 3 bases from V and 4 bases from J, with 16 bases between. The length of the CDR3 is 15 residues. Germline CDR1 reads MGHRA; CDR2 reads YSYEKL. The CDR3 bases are TGCGCCAGCAGCCACGGGATGTCACAGGGTTACGAGCAGTACTTC. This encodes CASSHGMSQGYEQYF.

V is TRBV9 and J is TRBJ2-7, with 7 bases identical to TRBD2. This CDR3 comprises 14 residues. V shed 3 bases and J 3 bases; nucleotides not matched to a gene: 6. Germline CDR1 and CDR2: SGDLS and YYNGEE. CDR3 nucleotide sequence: TGTGCCAGCAGCGGAGGCGGGAGTGACTACGAGCAGTACTTC. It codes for CASSGGGSDYEQYF.

The CDR3 spells CASSHTGTGESYGYTF. CDR3 sequence (DNA): TGTGCCAGCAGCCACACAGGGACAGGGGAAAGCTATGGCTACACCTTC. The chain couples TRBV7-9 to TRBJ1-2, with TRBD1 matching 10 bases. Germline values: CDR1 SEHNR, CDR2 FQNEAQ (reference sequence). This CDR3 region has 16 residues. V gave up 5 bases and J gave up 4 bases; unmatched junction bases: 10. Using reference TRBV7-9 and TRBJ1-2 for the parts outside the CDR3, the full variable domain is DTGVSQNPRHKITKRGQNVTFRCDPISEHNRLYWYRQTLGQGPEFLTYFQNEAQLEKSRLLSDRFSAERPKGSFSTLEIQRTEQGDSAMYLCASSHTGTGESYGYTFGSGTRLTVV.

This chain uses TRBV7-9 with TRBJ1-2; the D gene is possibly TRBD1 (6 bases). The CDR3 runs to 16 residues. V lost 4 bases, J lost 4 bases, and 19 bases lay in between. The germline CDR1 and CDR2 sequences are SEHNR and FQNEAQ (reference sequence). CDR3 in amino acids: CASSSSPGLRGYGYTF. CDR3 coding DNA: TGTGCCAGCAGCTCGTCTCCGGGGCTCAGGGGCTATGGCTACACCTTC.

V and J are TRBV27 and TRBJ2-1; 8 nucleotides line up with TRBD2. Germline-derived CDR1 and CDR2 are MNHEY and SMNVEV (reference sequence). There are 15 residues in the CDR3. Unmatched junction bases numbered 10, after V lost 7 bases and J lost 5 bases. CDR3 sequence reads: CASTHSGIGDNEQFF. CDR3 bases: TGTGCCAGCACTCATAGCGGGATAGGGGACAATGAGCAGTTCTTC.

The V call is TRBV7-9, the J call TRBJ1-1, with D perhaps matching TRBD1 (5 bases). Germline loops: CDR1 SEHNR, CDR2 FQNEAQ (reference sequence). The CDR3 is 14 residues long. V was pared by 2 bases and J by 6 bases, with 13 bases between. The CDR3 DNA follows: TGTGCCAGCAGCTTACCAAGGGACGCTTCTGAAGCTTTCTTT. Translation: CASSLPRDASEAFF.

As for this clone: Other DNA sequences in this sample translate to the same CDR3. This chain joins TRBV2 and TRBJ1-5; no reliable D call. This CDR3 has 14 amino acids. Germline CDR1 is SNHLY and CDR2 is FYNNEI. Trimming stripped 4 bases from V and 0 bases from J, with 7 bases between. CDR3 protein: CASSVLDSNQPQHF. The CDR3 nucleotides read TGTGCCAGCAGTGTACTCGATAGCAATCAGCCCCAGCATTTT.

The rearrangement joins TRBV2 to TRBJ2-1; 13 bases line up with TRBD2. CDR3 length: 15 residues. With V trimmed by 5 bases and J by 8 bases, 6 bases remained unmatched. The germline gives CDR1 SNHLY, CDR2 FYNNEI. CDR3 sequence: CASSILAGGDYEQFF. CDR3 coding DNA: TGTGCCAGCAGTATACTAGCGGGAGGGGATTATGAGCAGTTCTTC.

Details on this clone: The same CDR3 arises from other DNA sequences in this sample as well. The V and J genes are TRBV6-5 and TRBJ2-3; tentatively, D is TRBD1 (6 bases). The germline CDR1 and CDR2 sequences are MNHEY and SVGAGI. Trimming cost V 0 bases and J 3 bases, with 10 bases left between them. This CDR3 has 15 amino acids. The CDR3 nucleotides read TGTGCCAGCAGTTACTCCAGGGGTGGTACAGATACGCAGTATTTT. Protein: CASSYSRGGTDTQYF.

The CDR3, as DNA: TGTGCCAGCAGTCCTCTCGTGACGGGAGTTTACAATGAGCAGTTCTTC. It is translated as CASSPLVTGVYNEQFF. V gene TRBV27 combines with J gene TRBJ2-1, with a tentative D call TRBD2 (6 bases). Trimming removed 5 bases at V and 4 bases at J, with 18 bases between. Germline loops: CDR1 MNHEY, CDR2 SMNVEV (reference sequence). This CDR3 has 16 amino acids.

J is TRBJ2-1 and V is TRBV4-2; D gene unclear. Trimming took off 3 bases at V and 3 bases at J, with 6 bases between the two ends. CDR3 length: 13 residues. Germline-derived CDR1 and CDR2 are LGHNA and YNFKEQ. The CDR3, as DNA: TGTGCCAGCAGCCATGACAACTACAATGAGCAGTTCTTC. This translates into CASSHDNYNEQFF.

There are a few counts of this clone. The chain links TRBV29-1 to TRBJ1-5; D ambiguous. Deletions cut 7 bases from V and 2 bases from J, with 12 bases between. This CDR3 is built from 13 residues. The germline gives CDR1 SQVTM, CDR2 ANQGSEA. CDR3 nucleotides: TGCAGCGCAACGTATAAGGGCAATCAGCCCCAGCATTTT. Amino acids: CSATYKGNQPQHF.

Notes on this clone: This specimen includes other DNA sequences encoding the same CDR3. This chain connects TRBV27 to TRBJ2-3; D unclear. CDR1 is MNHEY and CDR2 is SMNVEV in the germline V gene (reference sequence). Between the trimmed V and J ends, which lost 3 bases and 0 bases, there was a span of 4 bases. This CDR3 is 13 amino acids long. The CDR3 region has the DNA TGTGCCAGCAGTTTGCCGAGCACAGATACGCAGTATTTT. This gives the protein CASSLPSTDTQYF.

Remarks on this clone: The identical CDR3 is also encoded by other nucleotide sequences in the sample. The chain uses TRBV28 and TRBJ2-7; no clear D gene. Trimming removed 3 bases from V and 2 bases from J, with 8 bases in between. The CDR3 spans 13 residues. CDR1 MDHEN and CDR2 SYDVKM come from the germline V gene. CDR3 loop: CASSFDTAYEQYF. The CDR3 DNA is TGTGCCAGCAGTTTTGACACCGCCTACGAGCAGTACTTC.

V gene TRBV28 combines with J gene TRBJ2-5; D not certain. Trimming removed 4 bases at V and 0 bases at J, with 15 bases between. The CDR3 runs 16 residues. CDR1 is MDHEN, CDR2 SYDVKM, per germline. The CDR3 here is CASSSPLERNQETQYF. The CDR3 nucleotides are TGTGCCAGCAGTTCGCCCCTTGAGCGCAACCAAGAGACCCAGTACTTC.

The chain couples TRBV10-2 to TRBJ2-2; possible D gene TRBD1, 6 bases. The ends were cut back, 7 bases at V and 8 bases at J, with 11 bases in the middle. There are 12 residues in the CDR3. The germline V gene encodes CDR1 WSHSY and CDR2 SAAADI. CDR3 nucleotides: TGCGCCAGCATACAGGGCATAGGGGAGCTGTTTTTT. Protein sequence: CASIQGIGELFF.

CDR3 in amino acids: CASSQNRGRPYEQYF. CDR3 nucleotide sequence: TGCGCCAGCAGCCAGAACAGGGGAAGACCCTACGAGCAGTACTTC. The chain employs TRBV4-1 and TRBJ2-7; 7 nucleotides agree with TRBD1. CDR3 length: 15 amino acids. The V gene end was trimmed by 3 bases and the J gene end by 2 bases; junction bases not matched to a gene: 7. Germline lookup yields CDR1 MGHRA and CDR2 YSYEKL.